The 4 T cell receptor beta chains listed next were all sequenced from one sample in a study of cytomegalovirus exposure and HLA in healthy donors. PCR involved 60 Vbeta and 13 Jbeta primers. This table comes from immunoSEQ multiplex PCR, and its TCRdb copy is limited to in-frame clones, with some not included. The sample shows about 160,000 clones, about four fifths of them seen only once. What was sequenced was PBMCs. Receptors originate from a man aged 45-65 years in good health and CMV-seropositive.

The CDR3: CASSQDRESQPQHF. CDR3 in DNA: TGCGCCAGCAGCCAGGACAGGGAAAGTCAGCCCCAGCATTTT. This sequence joins TRBV4-1 and TRBJ1-5; 8 bases map to TRBD1. CDR3 length: 14 amino acids. V lost 3 bases to trimming and J lost 6 bases; unmatched junction nucleotides: 4. Germline V gene sequence: CDR1 MGHRA, CDR2 YSYEKL.

As regards this clone: At one boundary the junction diverges from the germline segment, which might be a read error. V is TRBV7-9 and J is TRBJ2-3; D is possibly TRBD2 (6 bases). Germline V gives CDR1 SEHNR, CDR2 FQNEAQ (reference sequence). The CDR3 is 16 residues long. The CDR3 here is CSSSLGVSGYTDTQYF. CDR3 nucleotide sequence: TGTTCCAGCAGCTTAGGCGTTAGCGGATACACAGATACGCAGTATTTT.

The V gene is TRBV29-1, the J gene TRBJ2-2; D uncertain. The V and J ends lost 6 bases and 2 bases respectively, with 4 bases between them. This CDR3 contains 11 residues. Germline CDR1 is SQVTM and CDR2 is ANQGSEA. CDR3 protein: CSVYNTGELFF. Written as DNA, the CDR3 is TGCAGCGTCTACAACACCGGGGAGCTGTTTTTT.

V and J are TRBV7-2 and TRBJ2-7, with 7 positions matching TRBD2. The trim removed 1 base at V and 7 bases at J, leaving 10 bases unmatched. CDR3 length equals 15 residues. Germline V gene lookup returns CDR1 SGHTA and CDR2 FQGNSA. The CDR3 loop reads CASSLGLALMGEQYF. The CDR3 DNA is TGTGCCAGCAGCTTAGGACTAGCCCTCATGGGAGAGCAGTACTTC.